This record looks at one T cell receptor (beta chain) sequence and its context. Antigen: not known. The study reverse transcribed the entire isolated RNA, so it sequenced expressed TCRB transcripts. Sequencing was performed with immunoSEQ multiplex PCR; in TCRdb, only in-frame clones are kept and a portion is missing. The table shows 150,000 to 170,000 clones, with 10% occurring only once. Around 100 mL of blood, on average, came from one heparinised draw per donor. Using CD45RO/CCR7/CD25/CD127/CD95/CD27, CD4+ naive, central memory, regulatory and stem cell-like memory cells were sorted. The data belong to a study of beta chain features in type 1 diabetes. General study results and limits: Shorter templates might be favored by PCR, equally in patients and controls. Shortening of TCRB CDR3s, moderate but significant, appeared in all four CD4+ subsets of Type 1 diabetes patients. A pattern of fewer insertions and more deletions at VDJ junctions was seen in type 1 diabetes patients.

Germline V gives CDR1 SGHRS, CDR2 YFSETQ. The CDR3 spans 14 residues. The V and J ends lost 4 bases and 10 bases respectively, with 17 bases between them. The chain recombines TRBV5-1 with TRBJ1-4; TRBD1 might be the D (6 bases). This sequence originates from a man younger than 45 with type 1 diabetes. Sequencing was done on a sample of central memory CD4+ T cells from blood. CDR3: CASSGDTQFGKLFF. The CDR3 DNA reads as TGCGCCAGCAGCGGGGACACTCAGTTCGGAAAACTGTTTTTT.